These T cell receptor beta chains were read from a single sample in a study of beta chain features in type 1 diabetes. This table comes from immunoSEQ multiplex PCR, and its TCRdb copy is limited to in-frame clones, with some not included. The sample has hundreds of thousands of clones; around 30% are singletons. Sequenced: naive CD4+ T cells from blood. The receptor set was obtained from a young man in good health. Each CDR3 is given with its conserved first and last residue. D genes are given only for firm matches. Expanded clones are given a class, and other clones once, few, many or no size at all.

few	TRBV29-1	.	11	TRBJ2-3	TGCAGCGTCTCCGGCACAGATACGCAGTATTTT	CSVSGTDTQYF
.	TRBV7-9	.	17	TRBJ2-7	TGTGCCAGCAGCCCCACAAGACGGTTCGGAGTTCCCTACGAGCAGTACTTC	CASSPTRRFGVPYEQYF
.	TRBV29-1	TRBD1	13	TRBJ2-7	TGCAGCGCGGGGACAGGCACTACCTACGAGCAGTACTTC	CSAGTGTTYEQYF
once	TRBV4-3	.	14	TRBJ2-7	TGCGCCAGCAGCCAAGATCTAGCCCGGGACGAGCAGTACTTC	CASSQDLARDEQYF
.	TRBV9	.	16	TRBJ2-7	TGTGCCAGCAGCCCACCAAGGGAAGGGGTGGAAGGCGAGCAGTACTTC	CASSPPREGVEGEQYF
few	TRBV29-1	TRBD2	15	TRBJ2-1	TGCAGCGTCGCCGGGAGGGCGGGGCTATACAATGAGCAGTTCTTC	CSVAGRAGLYNEQFF
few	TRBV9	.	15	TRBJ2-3	TGTGCCAGCAGTGCTGTAAGGGTTGCCACAGATACGCAGTATTTT	CASSAVRVATDTQYF
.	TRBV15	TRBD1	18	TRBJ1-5	TGTGCCACCAGCAGCGCACGGGACAACAGGGGCCACAATCAGCCCCAGCATTTT	CATSSARDNRGHNQPQHF
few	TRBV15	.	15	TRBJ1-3	TGTGCCACCAGCAGAGAGACAGCCTCTGGAAACACCATATATTTT	CATSRETASGNTIYF
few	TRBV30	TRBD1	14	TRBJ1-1	TGTGCCTGGAGTGTACTTTCGGGACAGAGTGAAGCTTTCTTT	CAWSVLSGQSEAFF
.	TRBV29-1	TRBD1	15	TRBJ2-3	TGCAGCGTTGCCCCCGGGACAGGGGCAACAGATACGCAGTATTTT	CSVAPGTGATDTQYF
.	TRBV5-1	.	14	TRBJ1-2	TGCGCCAGCAGCGACGGAGATAGCTACTATGGCTACACCTTC	CASSDGDSYYGYTF
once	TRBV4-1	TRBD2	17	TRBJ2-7	TGCGCCAGCAGCCTTGGACTAGCGGGAGTGATCCCCTACGAGCAGTACTTC	CASSLGLAGVIPYEQYF
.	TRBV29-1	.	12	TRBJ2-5	TGCAGCGTTGTAGGCCTACAAGAGACCCAGTACTTC	CSVVGLQETQYF
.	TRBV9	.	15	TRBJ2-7	TGTGCCAGCAGCTCCCACGGGTCATCTCCCTACGAGCAGTACTTC	CASSSHGSSPYEQYF
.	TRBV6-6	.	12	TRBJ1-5	TGTGCCAGCAGTTACACAGGTCAGCCCCAGCATTTT	CASSYTGQPQHF
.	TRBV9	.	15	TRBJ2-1	TGTGCCAGCAGCGTAGTGACGGGCTCCTACAATGAGCAGTTCTTC	CASSVVTGSYNEQFF
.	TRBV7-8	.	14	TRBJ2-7	TGTGCCAGCAGCTTAGCGAAGGGGCACAACGAGCAGTACTTC	CASSLAKGHNEQYF
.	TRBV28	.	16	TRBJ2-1	TGTGCCAGCAGTGAGTTAGCGGCGATCTCCTACAATGAGCAGTTCTTC	CASSELAAISYNEQFF
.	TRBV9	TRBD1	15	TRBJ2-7	TGTGCCAGCAGCGTATGGGGGACAGTAAACTACGAGCAGTACTTC	CASSVWGTVNYEQYF
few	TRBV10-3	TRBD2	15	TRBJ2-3	TGTGCCATCGGACTAGCGGGAGACCCTGGGGATACGCAGTATTTT	CAIGLAGDPGDTQYF
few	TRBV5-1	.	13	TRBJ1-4	TGCGCCAGCAGCTTTGATGGGGAGGAAAAACTGTTTTTT	CASSFDGEEKLFF
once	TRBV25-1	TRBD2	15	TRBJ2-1	TGTGCCAGCAGTGAACCTTCTAGCGGCGACAATGAGCAGTTCTTC	CASSEPSSGDNEQFF
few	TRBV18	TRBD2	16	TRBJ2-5	TGTGCCAGCTCACACCGTGGTAGCGGGCTTCAAGAGACCCAGTACTTC	CASSHRGSGLQETQYF
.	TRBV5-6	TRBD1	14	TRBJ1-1	TGTGCCAGCAGCGCCGGGGGCAGGACAGGTGAAGCTTTCTTT	CASSAGGRTGEAFF
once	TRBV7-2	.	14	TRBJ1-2	TGTGCCAGCAGCTTAGGGCCAGCCTTCTATGGCTACACCTTC	CASSLGPAFYGYTF
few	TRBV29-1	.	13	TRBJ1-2	TGCAGCGTTGAAGTGTTTTCAGGCTATGGCTACACCTTC	CSVEVFSGYGYTF
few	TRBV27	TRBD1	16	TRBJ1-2	TGTGCCAGCAGTTTATTCCCCCAGGGGGCATGGGGTGGCTACACCTTC	CASSLFPQGAWGGYTF
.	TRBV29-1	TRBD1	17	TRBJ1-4	TGCAGCGCCACCGGGACAGGGGGCCCTTCAACTAATGAAAAACTGTTTTTT	CSATGTGGPSTNEKLFF
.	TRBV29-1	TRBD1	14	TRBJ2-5	TGCAGCGTCGCCCGGGACAGGGCGGTGGAGACCCAGTACTTC	CSVARDRAVETQYF
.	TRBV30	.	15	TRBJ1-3	TGTGCCTGGAGCTTAGCCGCCACCGAAGGAAACACCATATATTTT	CAWSLAATEGNTIYF
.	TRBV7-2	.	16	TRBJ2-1	TGTGCCAGCAGCCCGCGCCGGACTTTTTCCTACAATGAGCAGTTCTTC	CASSPRRTFSYNEQFF
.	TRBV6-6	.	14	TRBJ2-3	TGTGCCAGCAGTCCCCCTTGGGGGGCAGATACGCAGTATTTT	CASSPPWGADTQYF
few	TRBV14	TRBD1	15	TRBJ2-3	TGTGCCAGCAGCCCCTGGACAGGGAGTACAGATACGCAGTATTTT	CASSPWTGSTDTQYF
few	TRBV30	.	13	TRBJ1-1	TGTGCCTGGAGTCTACAGACGAACACTGAAGCTTTCTTT	CAWSLQTNTEAFF
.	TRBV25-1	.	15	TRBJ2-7	TGTGCCAGCAGTGCTTACAGGGCATTAAGCTACGAGCAGTACTTC	CASSAYRALSYEQYF
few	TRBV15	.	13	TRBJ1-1	TGTGCCACCAGCAATGCCGAAGCGTCTGAAGCTTTCTTT	CATSNAEASEAFF